The 28 T cell receptor beta chains listed next were all sequenced from one sample in a study of T cells after yellow fever vaccination (dated by TCRdb to about 2019). This sample's treatment or condition label indicates: live attenuated yellow fever vaccine strain. Receptors were amplified or captured by 5' RACE. For sequencing, an Illumina HiSeq 2500 was employed. The public reads were reprocessed in TCRdb via fastp at Q25 and MiXCR, keeping in-frame beta chains. Each CDR3 protein gets just one entry, which takes the most common genes and DNA from the rows behind it. The sample table records a few hundred thousand distinct CDR3 sequences; 6.9% of these occur just once. The ten largest clones take up around 0.9% of the sample. The sample in question was CD4+ T cells sorted from PBMCs, obtained 15 days after the yellow fever booster vaccination. Receptor source: a man aged 30 to 39 who received the YFV17D yellow fever vaccine.

Points on this clonotype: It may be a read error: a sequence one base away is much more abundant. J is TRBJ2-4 and V is TRBV20-1; possibly TRBD1 or TRBD2 for D (7 bases each). The CDR3 is 14 amino acids. Germline V gene data show CDR1 as DFQATT and CDR2 as SNEGSKA (reference sequence). The CDR3 nucleotides read TGCAGTGCTAGAAATCAGGGGGGGAAAAACGTTCAGTACTTC. Translated: CSARNQGGKNVQYF.

This clonotype was seen only a few times. CDR3 amino acids: CASSFPGTGAYEQYF. The CDR3 DNA is TGTGCCAGCAGCTTCCCCGGGACAGGAGCCTACGAGCAGTACTTC. J is TRBJ2-7 and V is TRBV7-2; TRBD1 aligns across 8 bases. CDR3 length: 15 residues. The V and J ends lost 3 bases and 2 bases, in that order; junction bases with no gene match: 6. Germline V lookup: CDR1 SGHTA, CDR2 FQGNSA. The full variable domain, in which reference TRBV7-2 and TRBJ2-7 provide the parts outside the CDR3, is GAGVSQSPSNKVTEKGKDVELRCDPISGHTALYWYRQSLGQGLEFLIYFQGNSAPDKSGLPSDRFSAERTGGSVSTLTIQRTQQEDSAVYLCASSFPGTGAYEQYFGPGTRLTVT.

The table lists this clonotype with a few counts. This chain joins TRBV20-1 and TRBJ1-1; the match to TRBD1 covers 7 bases. Per germline, CDR1 DFQATT and CDR2 SNEGSKA (reference sequence). The CDR3 has 13 residues. The CDR3 DNA reads TGCACCTCCCCGGCAGGGGGGAACACTGAAGCTTTCTTT. Translating gives CTSPAGGNTEAFF.

This clonotype was seen repeatedly, ten times or more. This chain connects TRBV20-1 to TRBJ1-1; D may be TRBD1 (5 bases). Trimming took 6 bases from V and 8 from J, leaving 19 bases between them. CDR3 length equals 13 residues. Looked up from germline, CDR1 is DFQATT and CDR2 is SNEGSKA (reference sequence). As DNA, the CDR3 is TGCAGTGCCACCGGGACTAACACACGAGAAGCTTTCTTT. Its translation: CSATGTNTREAFF.

This clonotype showed up many times. The rearrangement uses TRBV20-1 and TRBJ2-5; D remains unclear. The CDR3 extends over 12 amino acids. Germline CDR1 reads DFQATT; CDR2 reads SNEGSKA (reference sequence). V lost 4 bases and J lost 2, with 8 bases in between. The CDR3 region has the DNA TGCAGTGCTAATAACCAACAAGAGACCCAGTACTTC. It yields the protein CSANNQQETQYF.

In this sample, this clonotype turned up a few times. V gene TRBV12-3 or TRBV12-4 combines with J gene TRBJ1-2; the D is unclear. The V and J ends lost 3 bases and 5 bases respectively, with 16 bases between them. There are 15 residues in the CDR3. CDR3 DNA: TGTGCCAGCAGTTTGAGGGATAGAGGTTCGTATGGCTACACCTTC. This translates into CASSLRDRGSYGYTF.

In this sample, this clonotype turned up many times. The chain links TRBV12-3 or TRBV12-4 to TRBJ2-5, with 10 bases aligning to TRBD1. V lost 8 bases and J lost 5; bases outside the gene matches: 8. There are 14 residues in the CDR3. CDR3 DNA: TGTGCCAGCGGACGGACAGGGGGATTTGAGACCCAGTACTTC. Amino acids: CASGRTGGFETQYF.

The chain employs TRBV20-1 and TRBJ1-1, with TRBD1 as a possible D gene (5 bases). The V and J ends lost 5 bases and 8 bases respectively, with 15 bases between them. CDR3 length: 12 residues. From germline, CDR1 is DFQATT and CDR2 SNEGSKA (reference sequence). Here the CDR3 reads CSALGQPPEAFF. The CDR3 bases are TGCAGTGCTCTCGGACAACCACCAGAAGCTTTCTTT.

The chain links TRBV20-1 to TRBJ1-5; 7 nucleotides align to TRBD1. V was pared by 6 bases and J by 2 bases, with 7 bases of the junction left unmatched. CDR1 and CDR2 (germline): DFQATT, SNEGSKA (reference sequence). The CDR3 spans 14 residues. CDR3 nucleotide sequence: TGCAGTGCCCTGACAGGGCCTGGCAATCAGCCCCAGCATTTT. Protein product: CSALTGPGNQPQHF.

This clonotype has a handful of counts. The rearrangement links TRBV5-5 to TRBJ2-7; 7 positions match TRBD2. CDR1 is SGHKS, CDR2 YYEKEE, per germline (reference sequence). CDR3 length: 17 residues. Trimming cost V 0 bases and J 2 bases; bases outside gene matches: 11. In DNA, the CDR3 is TGTGCCAGCAGCTTGGCCCAAGCGGGAACACTCCCCTACGAGCAGTACTTC. Its translation: CASSLAQAGTLPYEQYF.

This clonotype was observed many times. The chain couples TRBV20-1 to TRBJ1-5; TRBD1 aligns across 7 bases. CDR1 and CDR2 from the germline V gene are DFQATT and SNEGSKA (reference sequence). V trimming: 3 bases; J trimming: 2 bases; junction bases outside the gene matches: 10. CDR3 length: 16 residues. The chain's CDR3 is CSASGTVLLGNQPQHF. CDR3 bases: TGCAGTGCTAGTGGGACAGTCCTACTCGGCAATCAGCCCCAGCATTTT.

This clonotype was counted only a few times. The chain has TRBV14 and TRBJ2-1; possible D gene TRBD2, 7 bases. V shed 4 bases and J shed 8 bases, with 18 bases lying between them. Looked up from germline, CDR1 is SGHDN and CDR2 is FVKESK. The CDR3 is 15 amino acids. CDR3 sequence: CASSPYLGGAYEQFF. CDR3 sequence (DNA): TGTGCCAGCAGCCCCTACCTGGGGGGGGCTTATGAGCAGTTCTTC.

The chain employs TRBV7-2 and TRBJ2-7; possible D gene TRBD1, 5 bases. Germline-derived CDR1 and CDR2 are SGHTA and FQGNSA. V was pared by 2 bases and J by 3 bases, with 8 bases between. This CDR3 comprises 13 residues. The chain's CDR3 is CASSLQGIYEQYF. CDR3 nucleotide sequence: TGTGCCAGCAGCTTACAGGGAATCTACGAGCAGTACTTC.

This clonotype was found a few times. The chain links TRBV12-3 or TRBV12-4 to TRBJ1-1; D is undetermined. CDR3 length: 14 residues. With 5 bases removed from V and 2 bases from J, the gap between germline ends came to 12 bases. The CDR3 region has the DNA TGTGCCAGCAGTGCCACAGCAATCAACACTGAAGCTTTCTTT. Amino acids: CASSATAINTEAFF.

The V call is TRBV3-1, the J call TRBJ2-1, with 7 positions matching TRBD1. Germline V CDR1 and CDR2: LGHDT, YNNKEL (reference sequence). CDR3 length: 15 amino acids. V shed 8 bases and J 5 bases; nucleotides not matched to a gene: 12. The CDR3 sequence: CASSRGGRQDNEQFF. The CDR3 bases are TGTGCCAGCTCCAGAGGGGGCCGCCAAGACAATGAGCAGTTCTTC.

This clonotype was recorded a few times. The gene calls are TRBV5-1 and TRBJ2-3, with TRBD2 matching 7 bases. The junction had 14 bases not matched to a gene; V was cut back by 6 bases and J by 4 bases. There are 16 residues in the CDR3. Per germline, CDR1 SGHRS and CDR2 YFSETQ. DNA for the CDR3: TGCGCCAGCAATCCGGGTCATACGGGAGGTGCAGATACGCAGTATTTT. Translation gives CASNPGHTGGADTQYF.

The chain links TRBV11-3 to TRBJ2-7; a weak D match, TRBD2 (6 bases). The V and J ends lost 5 bases and 6 bases respectively, with 17 bases between them. Per germline, CDR1 SGHNT and CDR2 YENEEA. The CDR3 consists of 14 residues. CDR3 loop: CASSARLDSGEQYF. CDR3 DNA sequence: TGTGCCAGCAGCGCCAGACTAGACTCGGGCGAGCAGTACTTC.

This clonotype was found a few times. The rearrangement links TRBV6-2 or TRBV6-3 to TRBJ2-1; D gene ambiguous. This CDR3 contains 15 residues. The V gene's germline CDR1 is MNHEY and CDR2 SVGEGT. V lost 5 bases to trimming and J lost 5 bases, with 16 bases between them. CDR3 loop: CASSQTNWPNNEQFF. CDR3 DNA: TGTGCCAGCAGTCAAACAAACTGGCCCAACAATGAGCAGTTCTTC.

The CDR3 bases are TGTGCCAGCACCTCACCCGCAGATACGCAGTATTTT. Translating it yields CASTSPADTQYF. This chain uses TRBV7-2 with TRBJ2-3; D ambiguous. Trimming left V 7 bases short and J 4 bases short, with 9 bases between. From germline, CDR1 is SGHTA and CDR2 FQGNSA. The CDR3 sequence is 12 residues long.

CDR3 coding DNA: TGTGCCAGCAGCCAGGGACAGGGGGCATTCAATGAGCAGTTCTTC. Translating it yields CASSQGQGAFNEQFF. J is TRBJ2-1 and V is TRBV7-6, with 12 bases identical to TRBD1. The J segment lost 6 bases and the V segment lost 5 bases, leaving 5 bases of the junction unmatched. This CDR3 contains 15 residues. CDR1 is SGHVS and CDR2 is FNYEAQ in the germline V gene.

This clonotype has a count of ten or more. CDR3 protein: CASSLAAHTQYF. The DNA of the CDR3 is TGTGCCAGCAGCTTAGCGGCCCATACGCAGTATTTT. The rearrangement uses TRBV7-9 and TRBJ2-3, with D uncertain. Germline assignment: CDR1 SEHNR and CDR2 FQNEAQ (reference sequence). This CDR3 is 12 amino acids long. Trimming removed 0 bases at V and 7 bases at J, with 5 bases between.

V usage is TRBV6-1 and J usage is TRBJ2-1; D might be TRBD2 (5 bases). The CDR3 is 16 amino acids. Germline V gene lookup returns CDR1 MNHNS and CDR2 SASEGT. Trimming took 6 bases from V and 0 from J, leaving 15 bases between them. The CDR3 loop reads CASSSGLVSSYNEQFF. The DNA of the CDR3 is TGTGCCAGCAGCTCCGGACTCGTGAGCTCCTACAATGAGCAGTTCTTC.

There are a few counts of this clonotype. The rearrangement uses TRBV12-3 or TRBV12-4 and TRBJ2-1, with 10 nucleotides matching TRBD1. With V trimmed by 5 bases and J by 6 bases, 10 bases remained unmatched. The CDR3 loop spans 16 amino acids. For the CDR3, the DNA is TGTGCCAGCAGTCTCAGACAGGGGGCCGGGGGCAATGAGCAGTTCTTC. Amino acids: CASSLRQGAGGNEQFF.

This rearrangement joins TRBV5-1 to TRBJ2-1; D perhaps matches TRBD1 (6 bases). The germline V gene has CDR1 SGHRS and CDR2 YFSETQ. CDR3 size: 15 residues. With 1 base removed from V and 5 bases from J, the gap between germline ends came to 13 bases. CDR3 coding DNA: TGCGCCAGCAGCTTGCAGGGGACCACCCACAATGAGCAGTTCTTC. This codes for CASSLQGTTHNEQFF. The whole variable domain, remainder taken from reference TRBV5-1 and TRBJ2-1, is KAGVTQTPRYLIKTRGQQVTLSCSPISGHRSVSWYQQTPGQGLQFLFEYFSETQRNKGNFPGRFSGRQFSNSRSEMNVSTLELGDSALYLCASSLQGTTHNEQFFGPGTRLTVL.

This clonotype was observed a handful of times. The chain recombines TRBV4-3 with TRBJ2-7; tentatively, D is TRBD1 (6 bases). The germline CDR1 and CDR2 sequences are LGHNA and YSLEER. The CDR3 loop spans 18 amino acids. V was pared by 0 bases and J by 2 bases, with 20 bases between. The CDR3 reads CASSQDLGYGTYTYEQYF. The CDR3 coding sequence is TGCGCCAGCAGCCAAGACTTAGGATACGGGACATATACCTACGAGCAGTACTTC.

This chain joins TRBV12-3 or TRBV12-4 and TRBJ1-5; D unclear. The CDR3 spans 15 residues. Trimming left V 6 bases short and J 0 bases short, with 12 bases between. The CDR3 bases are TGTGCCAGCAGCTGGACGGCGAATAGCAATCAGCCCCAGCATTTT. It is translated as CASSWTANSNQPQHF.

The gene calls are TRBV20-1 and TRBJ1-2; D ambiguous. CDR1 and CDR2 from the germline V gene are DFQATT and SNEGSKA (reference sequence). The CDR3 is 13 amino acids. CDR3 DNA sequence: TGCAGCGCCAAAACAGCTTCTAACTATGGCTACACCTTC. Translated, it gives CSAKTASNYGYTF.

The sample holds a few counts of this clonotype. The chain combines TRBV20-1 with TRBJ2-4; 8 bases match TRBD2. V lost 0 bases to trimming and J lost 1 base; unmatched junction nucleotides: 11. The V gene's germline CDR1 is DFQATT and CDR2 SNEGSKA (reference sequence). The CDR3 spans 18 residues. DNA for the CDR3: TGCAGTGCTAGAGATCCGGGCGGGGGGTCTAGTGCCAAAAACATTCAGTACTTC. Amino acid sequence: CSARDPGGGSSAKNIQYF.